A selection of T cell receptor beta chains follows, all from one sample in a study of cytomegalovirus exposure and HLA in healthy donors. TCRdb keeps only in-frame clones here, not all; method: immunoSEQ multiplex PCR. The data show fewer than 200,000 clones, about 78% seen once. The sample consisted of PBMCs. The receptors shown here come from a man aged 55 to 70 in good health and CMV-seronegative. Both conserved end residues are part of each CDR3. A D gene is named only where the DNA matches it firmly. Clone size is stated in some rows and not others, as once, few, many or a class when expanded.

V: TRBV29-1
J: TRBJ2-5
size: -
D: TRBD2
DNA: TGCAGCGTTGAAGATCGTAAGCGGGGGGGCCCAGAGACCCAGTACTTC
CDR3: CSVEDRKRGGPETQYF

V: TRBV7-9
J: TRBJ2-2
size: -
D: TRBD2
DNA: TGTGCCAGCAGCCCGGGCGGGGGGTTCACCGGGGAGCTGTTTTTT
CDR3: CASSPGGGFTGELFF

V: TRBV9
J: TRBJ1-1
size: -
D: TRBD1
DNA: TGTGCCAGCAGCCGACAGGGAGAAGCTTTCTTT
CDR3: CASSRQGEAFF

V: TRBV7-7
J: TRBJ2-5
size: -
D: -
DNA: TGTGCTAGCAGCTTAGCGTCTAGAGAGACCCAGTACTTC
CDR3: CASSLASRETQYF

V: TRBV14
J: TRBJ2-5
size: -
D: -
DNA: TGTGCCAGCAGCCAATGGGGCAGAATGGAGACCCAGTACTTC
CDR3: CASSQWGRMETQYF

V: TRBV30
J: TRBJ2-7
size: once
D: TRBD2
DNA: TGTGCCTGGATCTCGCTAGCGGGGCCCTACGAGCAGTACTTC
CDR3: CAWISLAGPYEQYF

V: TRBV29-1
J: TRBJ2-2
size: few
D: TRBD1
DNA: TGCAGCCAGGACAGGTTTTACACCGGGGAGCTGTTTTTT
CDR3: CSQDRFYTGELFF

V: TRBV7-6
J: TRBJ2-3
size: -
D: -
DNA: TGTGCCAGCAGCTCTGGACTCGGCCCAGATACGCAGTATTTT
CDR3: CASSSGLGPDTQYF

V: TRBV9
J: TRBJ1-1
size: -
D: -
DNA: TGTGCCAGCAGCGCCAACACGAACACTGAAGCTTTCTTT
CDR3: CASSANTNTEAFF

V: TRBV5-1
J: TRBJ1-3
size: -
D: -
DNA: TGCGCCAGCAGCTTGGAGGCGGGGATGGCTGGAAACACCATATATTTT
CDR3: CASSLEAGMAGNTIYF

V: TRBV7-9
J: TRBJ1-2
size: -
D: TRBD1
DNA: TGTTCCAGCAGCTTGTCGGACAGGACCAGTGGCTACACCTTC
CDR3: CSSSLSDRTSGYTF

V: TRBV5-1
J: TRBJ2-7
size: -
D: -
DNA: TGCGCCAGCAGCTTGGCGGGACAAGGGACCTACGAGCAGTACTTC
CDR3: CASSLAGQGTYEQYF

V: TRBV7-9
J: TRBJ2-2
size: -
D: TRBD1
DNA: TGTGCCAGCAGCTTCCGACAGGGGACGGTTCCCGGGGAGCTGTTTTTT
CDR3: CASSFRQGTVPGELFF

V: TRBV7-9
J: TRBJ2-4
size: few
D: TRBD2
DNA: TGTGCCAGCAGCCGGTCGGGACTAGCGGGAGGAGGGAACATTCAGTACTTC
CDR3: CASSRSGLAGGGNIQYF

V: TRBV2
J: TRBJ1-3
size: -
D: -
DNA: TGTGCCAGCAGTGAGGGCAGTTCAGGAAACACCATATATTTT
CDR3: CASSEGSSGNTIYF

V: TRBV18
J: TRBJ2-6
size: -
D: -
DNA: TGTGCCAGCTCACCACCGACAGGCTCCTCTGGGGCCAACGTCCTGACTTTC
CDR3: CASSPPTGSSGANVLTF

V: TRBV18
J: TRBJ1-1
size: -
D: TRBD1
DNA: TGTGCCAGCTCACCAACTAGACACCAGGGGGCAATCACTGAAGCTTTCTTT
CDR3: CASSPTRHQGAITEAFF

V: TRBV29-1
J: TRBJ1-2
size: -
D: TRBD1
DNA: TGCAGCGCCTCGGGACAGGGGCTAGGTGGCTACACCTTC
CDR3: CSASGQGLGGYTF

V: TRBV9
J: TRBJ2-3
size: -
D: -
DNA: TGTGCCAGCAGCGTTAGACAGGGCACAGATACGCAGTATTTT
CDR3: CASSVRQGTDTQYF

V: TRBV28
J: TRBJ2-6
size: -
D: TRBD2
DNA: TGTGCCAGCAGTTTAAGCGGGAGTACTGGGGCCAACGTCCTGACTTTC
CDR3: CASSLSGSTGANVLTF

V: TRBV2
J: TRBJ1-1
size: -
D: TRBD1
DNA: TGTGCCAGCAGCCTGCTGACGAGCATACTACCCACAGGGGTACCTGAAGCTTTCTTT
CDR3: CASSLLTSILPTGVPEAFF

V: TRBV6-6
J: TRBJ2-2
size: few
D: -
DNA: TGTGCCAGCAGTCGGACAGAGAACACCGGGGAGCTGTTTTTT
CDR3: CASSRTENTGELFF

V: TRBV6-6
J: TRBJ1-6
size: few
D: -
DNA: TGTGCCAGCAGTTACTCGGGCGGGGATTCACCCCTCCACTTT
CDR3: CASSYSGGDSPLHF

V: TRBV29-1
J: TRBJ2-7
size: few
D: TRBD2
DNA: TGCAGCGTTGTTGCGACTAGCGGTTACGAGCAGTACTTC
CDR3: CSVVATSGYEQYF

V: TRBV5-4
J: TRBJ2-1
size: once
D: -
DNA: TGTGCCAGCAGCCCACCGACAGGGGTAGCGGGTGAGCAGTTCTTC
CDR3: CASSPPTGVAGEQFF

V: TRBV20-1
J: TRBJ1-1
size: once
D: -
DNA: TGCAGTGCCGCTCGGGGTGAAGCTTTCTTT
CDR3: CSAARGEAFF

V: TRBV5-1
J: TRBJ1-2
size: -
D: -
DNA: TGCGCCAGCAGCTTGTCGGAAGGGGAAGGCTATGGCTACACCTTC
CDR3: CASSLSEGEGYGYTF

V: TRBV9
J: TRBJ2-1
size: -
D: TRBD2
DNA: TGTGCCAGCAGCGGGAGACTAGCGGGGGGTTCTGGTAATGAGCAGTTCTTC
CDR3: CASSGRLAGGSGNEQFF

V: TRBV6-1
J: TRBJ1-5
size: -
D: -
DNA: TGTGCCAGCACGAACAGCTTCAATCAGCCCCAGCATTTT
CDR3: CASTNSFNQPQHF

V: TRBV5-1
J: TRBJ1-2
size: -
D: TRBD1
DNA: TGCGCCAGCAGCTTGACCGGGCGGGACAGGGTAGATTTTGGCTACACCTTC
CDR3: CASSLTGRDRVDFGYTF

V: TRBV28
J: TRBJ1-2
size: -
D: TRBD1
DNA: TGTGCCAGCAGTTTCTTGACAGGGGGCGATGATGGCTATGGCTACACCTTC
CDR3: CASSFLTGGDDGYGYTF

V: TRBV10-2
J: TRBJ2-1
size: -
D: TRBD1
DNA: TGCGCCAGCAGTGAAAGGGGACAGGGGGCCAATGAGCAGTTCTTC
CDR3: CASSERGQGANEQFF

V: TRBV28
J: TRBJ2-7
size: few
D: TRBD1
DNA: TGTGCCAGCAGTTTATCCGGACAGGTCAACGAGCAGTACTTC
CDR3: CASSLSGQVNEQYF

V: TRBV5-1
J: TRBJ1-6
size: -
D: -
DNA: TGCGCCAGCAGCGCGGACTCGGGGGGCCCTTCGAGCTCCTATAATTCACCCCTCCACTTT
CDR3: CASSADSGGPSSSYNSPLHF

V: TRBV10-3
J: TRBJ1-4
size: -
D: -
DNA: TGTGCCATCAGTGAGTCGGGCCAGGGCCAAGAAAAACTGTTTTTT
CDR3: CAISESGQGQEKLFF

V: TRBV12-5
J: TRBJ2-2
size: -
D: -
DNA: TGTGCTAGTGGTCCCGAACTCGGGAACACCGGGGAGCTGTTTTTT
CDR3: CASGPELGNTGELFF

V: TRBV19
J: TRBJ1-6
size: -
D: -
DNA: TGTGCCAGTAGTTCGGGGGGGAATTCACCCCTCCACTTT
CDR3: CASSSGGNSPLHF

V: TRBV19
J: TRBJ2-5
size: -
D: -
DNA: TGTGCCAGTACCTCAACGGCAGGGGAGACCCAGTACTTC
CDR3: CASTSTAGETQYF

V: TRBV6-6
J: TRBJ2-4
size: -
D: TRBD2
DNA: TGTGCCAGCAGTTACGGGGCAGCGGGGGGAAACATTCAGTACTTC
CDR3: CASSYGAAGGNIQYF

V: TRBV6-5
J: TRBJ1-2
size: -
D: -
DNA: TGTGCCAGCGGCTCGATTGTTAGACAGGGCTACACCTTC
CDR3: CASGSIVRQGYTF

V: TRBV2
J: TRBJ2-5
size: -
D: -
DNA: TGTGCCAGCAGGGGGCTATCGGAGACCCAGTACTTC
CDR3: CASRGLSETQYF

V: TRBV4-2
J: TRBJ2-2
size: -
D: TRBD1
DNA: TGTGCCAGCAGCCAAGAGGGACAGGTTTCAGGGGAGCTGTTTTTT
CDR3: CASSQEGQVSGELFF

V: TRBV28
J: TRBJ1-6
size: -
D: -
DNA: TGTGCCAGCAGTTTACACCGCGATAATTCACCCCTCCACTTT
CDR3: CASSLHRDNSPLHF

V: TRBV5-1
J: TRBJ1-1
size: few
D: -
DNA: TGCGCCAGCAGCTTGACTCCAGGAAACACTGAAGCTTTCTTT
CDR3: CASSLTPGNTEAFF

V: TRBV6-5
J: TRBJ1-2
size: -
D: -
DNA: TGTGCCAGCAGTTACAGCGTGAACGAAGGCTACACCTTC
CDR3: CASSYSVNEGYTF

V: TRBV27
J: TRBJ1-5
size: -
D: -
DNA: TGTGCCAGCAGTTTATCCGGCAATCAGCCCCAGCATTTT
CDR3: CASSLSGNQPQHF